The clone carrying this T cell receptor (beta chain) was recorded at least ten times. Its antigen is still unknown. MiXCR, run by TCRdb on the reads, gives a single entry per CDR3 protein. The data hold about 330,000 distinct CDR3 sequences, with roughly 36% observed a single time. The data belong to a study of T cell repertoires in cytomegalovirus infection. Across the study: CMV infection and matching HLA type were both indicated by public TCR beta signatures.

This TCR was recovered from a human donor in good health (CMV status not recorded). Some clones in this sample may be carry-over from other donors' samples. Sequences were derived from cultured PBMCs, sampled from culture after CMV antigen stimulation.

The CDR3 sequence: CAISEGQGRWDEQFF. DNA for the CDR3: TGTGCCATCAGTGAGGGGCAGGGAAGGTGGGATGAGCAGTTCTTC. This chain uses TRBV10-3 with TRBJ2-1, with D possibly TRBD1 on 5 matching bases. The germline V gene has CDR1 ENHRY and CDR2 SYGVKD. The germline V and J ends were trimmed by 2 bases and 8 bases, with 16 bases remaining between them. The CDR3 consists of 15 residues.